These T cell receptor beta chains were read from a single sample in a study of shared clonotypes between healthy human individuals. Clones were sequenced by immunoSEQ multiplex PCR, and TCRdb holds only the in-frame ones, with some missing. The sample lists about 670,000 clones; roughly 78% were seen once. The sample comprised memory CD4+ T cells sorted from blood. All receptors come from a woman between 25 and 40 years old in good health. Each CDR3 is given with its conserved first and last residue. The D gene is left open where the match is weak. Clone size is stated in some rows and not others, as once, few, many or a class when expanded.

abundance	v_gene	j_gene	d_gene	CDR3nt	CDR3aa
NA	TRBV7-2	TRBJ2-1	TRBD2	TGTGCCAGCAGCGCGTTAAGGGGACTAGCGGGTAGGAATGAGCAGTTCTTC	CASSALRGLAGRNEQFF
NA	TRBV7-2	TRBJ2-3	TRBD2	TGTGCCAGCAGCTTAGCTAGCGGGAGGGCAGATACGCAGTATTTT	CASSLASGRADTQYF
NA	TRBV6-6	TRBJ1-2	NA	TGTGCCAGCAGCCGGGACTCTAACTATGGCTACACCTTC	CASSRDSNYGYTF
NA	TRBV28	TRBJ2-1	NA	TGTGCCAGCAGTTTATCAACCCTGCGGGACTACAATGAGCAGTTCTTC	CASSLSTLRDYNEQFF
few	TRBV19	TRBJ1-5	NA	TGTGCCAGTAGTGAGGGCAGGGTCTATCAGCCCCAGCATTTT	CASSEGRVYQPQHF
once	TRBV7-8	TRBJ2-3	NA	TGTGCCAGCAACTCGGCACCTCCGGGAGATACGCAGTATTTT	CASNSAPPGDTQYF
NA	TRBV7-6	TRBJ2-1	TRBD1	TGTGCCAGCAGCTTAGCAGTTGCGGGACAGGGGCTCTACAATGAGCAGTTCTTC	CASSLAVAGQGLYNEQFF
few	TRBV30	TRBJ1-1	NA	TGTGCCTGGAGTCCCCTAAGAGGCACTGAAGCTTTCTTT	CAWSPLRGTEAFF
NA	TRBV28	TRBJ2-5	NA	TGTGCCAGCAGTCCTATAGGGGGGGCCAACCTGGGGACCCAGTACTTC	CASSPIGGANLGTQYF
NA	TRBV19	TRBJ2-6	NA	TGTGCCAGTAGTCGGCCGAGTCTTTCTGGGGCCAACGTCCTGACTTTC	CASSRPSLSGANVLTF
NA	TRBV18	TRBJ2-5	NA	TGTGCCAGCTCACCAGGGACACGGGGGAGAGAGACCCAGTACTTC	CASSPGTRGRETQYF
once	TRBV28	TRBJ1-3	NA	TGTGCCAGCACCCCGGGTTCTGGAAACACCATATATTTT	CASTPGSGNTIYF
NA	TRBV19	TRBJ2-2	TRBD2	TGTGCCAGTAGTATCGCCACGACTAGCGGGAGGGCCGGGGAGCTGTTTTTT	CASSIATTSGRAGELFF
NA	TRBV7-2	TRBJ1-2	NA	TGTGCCAGCAGCTTCACAGGGAGGGTTAACTATGGCTACACCTTC	CASSFTGRVNYGYTF
few	TRBV20-1	TRBJ2-5	NA	TGCAGTGCTAGAGATCGGCAGACCCAGTACTTC	CSARDRQTQYF
few	TRBV6-6	TRBJ2-3	NA	TGTGCCAGCAGCCAAAGGATAGGACCGTCAGATACGCAGTATTTT	CASSQRIGPSDTQYF
NA	TRBV14	TRBJ1-1	TRBD1	TGTGCCAGCAGTCAACAGGGGGATACTGAAGCTTTCTTT	CASSQQGDTEAFF
once	TRBV11-2	TRBJ2-7	NA	TGTGCCAGCAGGACCCCCCGGGGTCTCGAGCAGTACTTC	CASRTPRGLEQYF
NA	TRBV4-1	TRBJ2-1	NA	TGCGCCAGCAGCCCATCGCAGCGGAACCCCTACAATGAGCAGTTCTTC	CASSPSQRNPYNEQFF
once	TRBV11-2	TRBJ2-1	NA	TGTGCCAGCAGCTCGTCGGGGCAGTTCTTC	CASSSSGQFF
NA	TRBV4-2	TRBJ2-4	NA	TGTGCCAGCAGCCAAGATCGGGCGGGTTCGAACATTCAGTACTTC	CASSQDRAGSNIQYF
NA	TRBV4-2	TRBJ2-7	NA	TGTGCCAGCAGCCCTCGAGTTGGCGGAAGGAGCTACGAGCAGTACTTC	CASSPRVGGRSYEQYF
once	TRBV2	TRBJ1-4	TRBD1	TGTGCCAGCAGTTTGGACAGGCAAAATGAAAAACTGTTTTTT	CASSLDRQNEKLFF
NA	TRBV27	TRBJ2-5	TRBD2	TGTGCCAGCAGTTTGACTAGCGGGAGGGCTACCCAGTACTTC	CASSLTSGRATQYF
NA	TRBV2	TRBJ2-1	NA	TGTGCCAGCAGTATTGGGGTAGAGCAGTTCTTC	CASSIGVEQFF
NA	TRBV4-1	TRBJ2-7	NA	TGCGCCAGCACCACAAAGGGGGGGACGGAGGCCTACGAGCAGTACTTC	CASTTKGGTEAYEQYF
NA	TRBV9	TRBJ2-3	NA	TGTGCCAGCAGCGCGGTGGCCTATAGCACAGATACGCAGTATTTT	CASSAVAYSTDTQYF
NA	TRBV6-1	TRBJ1-5	NA	TGTGCCAGCAGTGAGAGTGGGAATAGCAATCAGCCCCAGCATTTT	CASSESGNSNQPQHF
NA	TRBV5-1	TRBJ2-7	NA	TGCGCCAGCGGCGACACAGCCTACGAGCAGTACTTC	CASGDTAYEQYF
NA	TRBV11-3	TRBJ2-3	NA	TGTGCCAGCAGCTTTCGGACAGATACGCAGTATTTT	CASSFRTDTQYF
NA	TRBV19	TRBJ2-3	NA	TGTGCCACCAGTAACGGCCGAGCTAGCACAGATACGCAGTATTTT	CATSNGRASTDTQYF
once	TRBV14	TRBJ2-7	NA	TGTGCCAGCAGGGGGACGGTCTCCAACTCGGGCGAGCAGTACTTC	CASRGTVSNSGEQYF
NA	TRBV30	TRBJ2-7	TRBD2	TGTGCCTGGAGGAGGGACCGGGGGGATCGCGAGCAGTACTTC	CAWRRDRGDREQYF
many	TRBV19	TRBJ1-5	TRBD1	TGTGCCAGTAGTATACAGGGGGATCAGCCCCAGCATTTT	CASSIQGDQPQHF
NA	TRBV28	TRBJ2-1	NA	TGTGCCAGCAGCCAGCAGCGGGCAGGGCTTAATGAGCAGTTCTTC	CASSQQRAGLNEQFF
few	TRBV19	TRBJ1-3	NA	TGTGCCAGTAGTCTCCGGACCTCTGGAAACACCATATATTTT	CASSLRTSGNTIYF
NA	TRBV5-4	TRBJ2-1	NA	TGTGCCAGCAGCTTGGGACGCGGTGGGTCCTACAATGAGCAGTTCTTC	CASSLGRGGSYNEQFF
once	TRBV11-2	TRBJ2-1	TRBD2	TGTGCCAGCAGCCTACCGGGACTAGCGGGAGGGTATGAGCAGTTCTTC	CASSLPGLAGGYEQFF
NA	TRBV19	TRBJ1-4	TRBD1	TGTGCCAGTAAAATGACAGGGACTGAAAAACTGTTTTTT	CASKMTGTEKLFF
few	TRBV5-1	TRBJ2-2	NA	TGCGCCAGCAGCGTGAACGACCCGAACACCGGGGAGCTGTTTTTT	CASSVNDPNTGELFF
NA	TRBV27	TRBJ1-5	NA	TGTGCCAGCAGTTTACGCCCTCGACAGCCCCAGCATTTT	CASSLRPRQPQHF
NA	TRBV6-6	TRBJ1-3	NA	TGTGCCAGCATCGCGGGCTCTGGAAACACCATATATTTT	CASIAGSGNTIYF
NA	TRBV11-2	TRBJ2-3	TRBD1	TGTGCCAGCAGCTTCCCAGGGGGAACAGATACGCAGTATTTT	CASSFPGGTDTQYF
NA	TRBV6-1	TRBJ1-5	NA	TGTGCCAGCAGTGGGCAGAACAATCAGCCCCAGCATTTT	CASSGQNNQPQHF
NA	TRBV28	TRBJ1-2	NA	TGTGCCAGCAGTTTATTGGTTCGGGTAGGGTCAGGCTATGGCTACACCTTC	CASSLLVRVGSGYGYTF
NA	TRBV5-4	TRBJ2-4	TRBD2	TGTGCCAGCACCCTAGCGGGAGCGGCGGCCAAAAACATTCAGTACTTC	CASTLAGAAAKNIQYF
once	TRBV4-1	TRBJ1-3	NA	TGCGCCAGCAGCCAAGATCTGGGACCAAGTTACTACTCTGGAAACACCATATATTTT	CASSQDLGPSYYSGNTIYF
NA	TRBV7-9	TRBJ2-3	TRBD2	TGTGCCAGCAGCCCCCGGGGTAGCGGGAGGGCCGGGACAGATACGCAGTATTTT	CASSPRGSGRAGTDTQYF
NA	TRBV28	TRBJ1-2	NA	TGTGCCAGCAGTCGCACACAGGCGAACTATGGCTACACCTTC	CASSRTQANYGYTF
NA	TRBV6-1	TRBJ1-4	NA	TGTGCCAGCACTGGGACTGTAGATAATGAAAAACTGTTTTTT	CASTGTVDNEKLFF
NA	TRBV2	TRBJ1-4	NA	TGTGCCAGCAGCCGCCTCCAGGGGCGTAATGAAAAACTGTTTTTT	CASSRLQGRNEKLFF
NA	TRBV2	TRBJ2-7	TRBD2	TGTGCCAGCAGTGTCGAGCGGGACTACGAGCAGTACTTC	CASSVERDYEQYF
once	TRBV27	TRBJ2-5	TRBD1	TGTGCCAGCAGTCGGGACAGGGGAGGGGAGACCCAGTACTTC	CASSRDRGGETQYF